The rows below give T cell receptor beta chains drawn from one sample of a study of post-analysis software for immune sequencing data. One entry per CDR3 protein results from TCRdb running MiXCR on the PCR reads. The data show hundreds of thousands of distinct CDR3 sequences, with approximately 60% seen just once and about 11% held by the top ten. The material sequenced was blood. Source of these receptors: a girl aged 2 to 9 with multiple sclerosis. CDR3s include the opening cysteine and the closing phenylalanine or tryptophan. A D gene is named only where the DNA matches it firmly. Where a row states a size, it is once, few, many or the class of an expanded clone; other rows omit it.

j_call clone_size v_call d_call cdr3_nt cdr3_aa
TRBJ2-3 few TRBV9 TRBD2 TGTGCCAGCACCCGGACTAGCGGGGGCACAGATACGCAGTATTTT CASTRTSGGTDTQYF
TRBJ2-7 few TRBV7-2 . TGTGCCAGCAGTTTTCCGAACCGTAGAGGCGAGCAGTACTTC CASSFPNRRGEQYF
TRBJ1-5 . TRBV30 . TGTGCCTGGAGCGCGGATAACAATCAGCCCCAGCATTTT CAWSADNNQPQHF
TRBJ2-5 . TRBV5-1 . TGCGCCAGCAGGCTCGCCTCCGGGAGCCAAGAGACCCAGTACTTC CASRLASGSQETQYF
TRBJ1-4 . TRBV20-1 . TGCAGTGCTAGAGGACAGCTGTTTTTT CSARGQLFF
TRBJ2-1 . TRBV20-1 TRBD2 TGCAGTGCTGGACTAGCTAGAAACAATGAGCAGTTCTTC CSAGLARNNEQFF
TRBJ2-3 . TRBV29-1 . TGCAGCGTTGGACGGGACACTAGAGTAGATACGCAGTATTTT CSVGRDTRVDTQYF
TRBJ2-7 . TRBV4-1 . TGCGCCAGCAGCAAAACTCCCGACAGGAGCTCCTACGAGCAGTACTTC CASSKTPDRSSYEQYF
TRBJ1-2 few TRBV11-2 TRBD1 TGTGCCAGCAGCCCGCAGGGACAGGGCATAGGGGGCTACACCTTC CASSPQGQGIGGYTF
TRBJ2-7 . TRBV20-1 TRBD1 TGCAGTGCACAGGGGTTTGACTACGAGCAGTACTTC CSAQGFDYEQYF
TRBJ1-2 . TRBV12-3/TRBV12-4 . TGCGCCAGCAGTTCCTCGCGGGACTTCTGGGGAGGCTACACCTTC CASSSSRDFWGGYTF
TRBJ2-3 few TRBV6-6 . TGTGCCAGCAGACTCGGACCAGATACGCAGTATTTT CASRLGPDTQYF
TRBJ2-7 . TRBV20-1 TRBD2 TGCAGTGCGGACGCTCCGGGACTATCGTCCTACGAGCAGTACTTC CSADAPGLSSYEQYF
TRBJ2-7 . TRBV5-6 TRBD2 TGTGCCAGCAGCTTTCCGGGACTAGCGGTCGAGCAGTACTTC CASSFPGLAVEQYF
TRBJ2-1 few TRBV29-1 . TGCAGCGTTAACGGAGAGCAGTTCTTC CSVNGEQFF
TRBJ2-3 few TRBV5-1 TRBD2 TGCGCCAGCAACCTAGCGGGAGGGGGCGCAGATACGCAGTATTTT CASNLAGGGADTQYF
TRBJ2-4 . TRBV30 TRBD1 TGTGCCCTCCGGGACAGGGGTTGGCTAGCCAAAAACATTCAGTACTTC CALRDRGWLAKNIQYF
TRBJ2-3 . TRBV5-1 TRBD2 TGTGCCAGCAGCCAACTAGCGGGAGACACAGATACGCAGTATTTT CASSQLAGDTDTQYF
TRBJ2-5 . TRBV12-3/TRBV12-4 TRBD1 TGTGCCAGCAGTCCCAGACAGGGTAGACTCGAAGAGACCCAGTACTTC CASSPRQGRLEETQYF
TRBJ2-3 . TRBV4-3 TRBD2 TGCGCCAGCAGCCAAGATCGAGGGGCAGGGAGGGCAGATACGCAGTATTTT CASSQDRGAGRADTQYF
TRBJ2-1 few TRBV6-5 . TGTGCCAGCAGTTCCTTATTCTACAATGAGCAGTTCTTC CASSSLFYNEQFF
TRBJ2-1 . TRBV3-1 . TGTGCCAGCAGCCGATCGGTCCCTGGGGCAAATGAGCAGTTCTTC CASSRSVPGANEQFF
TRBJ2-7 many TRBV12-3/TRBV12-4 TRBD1 TGTGCCAGCAGTTTCGACCTACTGGACAGGGGAAACGAGCAGTACTTC CASSFDLLDRGNEQYF